This entry lists 3 T cell receptor beta chains sequenced from one sample in a study of cytomegalovirus exposure and HLA in healthy donors. Primers for the PCR totalled 60 Vbeta and 13 Jbeta. Libraries were prepared by immunoSEQ multiplex PCR; TCRdb keeps only in-frame clonotypes and omits some of them. The table has fewer than 200,000 clones, roughly 85% seen once. Sequencing was performed on PBMCs. The receptors were gathered from a male donor in good health and CMV-seronegative.

The J gene is TRBJ1-1, the V gene TRBV7-9, with TRBD1 as a possible D gene (6 bases). CDR1 and CDR2 from the germline V gene are SEHNR and FQNEAQ (reference sequence). This CDR3 spans 13 amino acids. V was pared by 6 bases and J by 0 bases, with 8 bases between. CDR3 residues: CASRGQLNTEAFF. The CDR3 DNA reads as TGTGCCAGCAGAGGACAGCTGAACACTGAAGCTTTCTTT.

The chain joins TRBV6-6 to TRBJ1-5; the D is unclear. Trimming cost V 2 bases and J 1 base, with 6 bases left between them. Germline V gene data show CDR1 as MNHNY and CDR2 as SVGAGI (reference sequence). The CDR3 contains 14 residues. For the CDR3, the DNA is TGTGCCAGCAGTTACGTCGAGAGCAATCAGCCCCAGCATTTT. Translating gives CASSYVESNQPQHF.

The chain uses TRBV27 and TRBJ2-2; 9 nucleotides agree with TRBD2. CDR3 length equals 20 residues. Germline values: CDR1 MNHEY, CDR2 SMNVEV (reference sequence). V was clipped by 6 bases and J by 5 bases; unmatched bases: 22. For the CDR3, the DNA is TGTGCCAGCAGCGGGGGTCGCCAGCTAATAGCGGGAGCGCGAACCGGGGAGCTGTTTTTT. This encodes CASSGGRQLIAGARTGELFF.